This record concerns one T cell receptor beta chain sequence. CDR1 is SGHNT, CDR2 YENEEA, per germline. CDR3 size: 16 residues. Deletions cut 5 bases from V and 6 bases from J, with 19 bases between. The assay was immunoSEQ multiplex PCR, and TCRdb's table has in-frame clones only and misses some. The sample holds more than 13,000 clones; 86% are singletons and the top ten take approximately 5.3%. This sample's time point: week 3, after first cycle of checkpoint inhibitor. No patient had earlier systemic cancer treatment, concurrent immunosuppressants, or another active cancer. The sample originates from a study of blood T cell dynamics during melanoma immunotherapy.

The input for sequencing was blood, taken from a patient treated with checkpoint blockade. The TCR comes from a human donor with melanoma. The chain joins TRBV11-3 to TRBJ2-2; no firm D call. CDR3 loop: CASSLRGSYAPGELFF. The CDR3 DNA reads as TGTGCCAGCAGCCTTAGAGGATCCTACGCGCCCGGGGAGCTGTTTTTT.